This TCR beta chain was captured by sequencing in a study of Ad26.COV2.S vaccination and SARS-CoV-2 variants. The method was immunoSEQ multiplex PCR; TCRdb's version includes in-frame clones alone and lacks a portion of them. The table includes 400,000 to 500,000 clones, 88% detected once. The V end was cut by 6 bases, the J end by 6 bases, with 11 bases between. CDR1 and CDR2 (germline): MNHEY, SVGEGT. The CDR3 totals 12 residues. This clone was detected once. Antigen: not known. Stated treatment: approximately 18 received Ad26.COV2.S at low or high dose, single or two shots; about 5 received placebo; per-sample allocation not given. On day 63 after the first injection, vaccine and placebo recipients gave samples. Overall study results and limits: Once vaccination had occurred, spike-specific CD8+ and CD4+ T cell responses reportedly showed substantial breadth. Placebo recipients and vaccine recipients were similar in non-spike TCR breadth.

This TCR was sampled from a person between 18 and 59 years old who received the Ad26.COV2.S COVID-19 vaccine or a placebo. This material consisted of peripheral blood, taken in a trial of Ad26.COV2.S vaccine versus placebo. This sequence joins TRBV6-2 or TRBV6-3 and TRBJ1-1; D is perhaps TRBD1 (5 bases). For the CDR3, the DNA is TGTGCCAGCAGCCGCACAGGTCCTGAAGCTTTCTTT. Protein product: CASSRTGPEAFF.